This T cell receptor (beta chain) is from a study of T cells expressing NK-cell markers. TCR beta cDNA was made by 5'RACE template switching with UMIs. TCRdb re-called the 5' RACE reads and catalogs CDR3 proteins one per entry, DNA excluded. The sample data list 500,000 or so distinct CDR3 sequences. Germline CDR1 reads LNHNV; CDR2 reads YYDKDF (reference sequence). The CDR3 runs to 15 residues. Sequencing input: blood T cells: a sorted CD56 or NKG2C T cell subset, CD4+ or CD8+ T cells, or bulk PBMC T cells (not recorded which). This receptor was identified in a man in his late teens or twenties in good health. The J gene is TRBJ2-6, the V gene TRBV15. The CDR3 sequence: CATSREGTGANVLTF. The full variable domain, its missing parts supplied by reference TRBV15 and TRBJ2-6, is DAMVIQNPRYQVTQFGKPVTLSCSQTLNHNVMYWYQQKSSQAPKLLFHYYDKDFNNEADTPDNFQSRRPNTSFCFLDIRSPGLGDTAMYLCATSREGTGANVLTFGAGSRLTVL.